The 7 T cell receptor beta chains reported below all come from one sample, sequenced in a study of T cell repertoires in cytomegalovirus infection. TCRdb reanalysed the reads using MiXCR and keeps one entry per CDR3 protein. The sample lists about 150,000 distinct CDR3 sequences; around 24% were seen once. The specimen was PBMCs. The receptors come from a human donor in good health (CMV status not recorded). Some clones in this sample may be carry-over from other donors' samples.

This clonotype was seen a few times. This rearrangement joins TRBV7-9 to TRBJ2-1, with D possibly called TRBD1 or TRBD2 (7 bases each). The CDR3 runs to 14 residues. Trimming removed 4 bases at V and 7 bases at J, with 14 bases between. The germline gives CDR1 SEHNR, CDR2 FQNEAQ (reference sequence). The CDR3 is CASSWGGTANEQFF. The CDR3 nucleotides are TGTGCCAGCAGCTGGGGGGGGACAGCGAATGAGCAGTTCTTC. Together with reference TRBV7-9 and TRBJ2-1, the CDR3 gives the full variable domain: DTGVSQNPRHKITKRGQNVTFRCDPISEHNRLYWYRQTLGQGPEFLTYFQNEAQLEKSRLLSDRFSAERPKGSFSTLEIQRTEQGDSAMYLCASSWGGTANEQFFGPGTRLTVL.

This clonotype has ten or more counts. The chain is built from TRBV11-1 and TRBJ2-6; D call uncertain. CDR1 and CDR2 from the germline V gene are SGHAT and FQDESV (reference sequence). There are 12 residues in the CDR3. V lost 4 bases and J lost 2, with 0 bases in between. The CDR3 nucleotides are TGTGCCAGCAGCTCTGGGGCCAACGTCCTGACTTTC. Residues: CASSSGANVLTF.

Regarding this clonotype: A junction boundary mismatches the germline segment, possibly from a read error. The chain is built from TRBV10-3 and TRBJ1-5; D remains unclear. CDR3 length equals 13 residues. Germline CDR1 is ENHRY and CDR2 is SYGVKD. For the CDR3, the DNA is TGTACCATCAGTGAGTCGATGAATCAGCCCCAGCATTTT. This codes for CTISESMNQPQHF.

The rearrangement joins TRBV12-3 or TRBV12-4 to TRBJ1-4, with D uncertain. The CDR3 runs to 13 residues. V was pared by 6 bases and J by 8 bases, with 13 bases between. This CDR3 reads CASSPTDREKLFF. The CDR3 DNA reads as TGTGCCAGCAGCCCCACGGATCGGGAAAAACTGTTTTTT.

The chain couples TRBV6-5 to TRBJ1-2; a weak D match, TRBD1 (6 bases). The CDR3 contains 13 residues. Germline lookup yields CDR1 MNHEY and CDR2 SVGAGI. V lost 5 bases and J lost 8, with 15 bases in between. This CDR3 reads CASSKTGSRGYTF. The CDR3, as DNA: TGTGCCAGCAGTAAAACAGGGAGCCGCGGCTACACCTTC.

Many counts were recorded for this clonotype. V is TRBV7-2 and J is TRBJ1-2; D perhaps matches TRBD1 (5 bases). Germline CDR1 and CDR2: SGHTA and FQGNSA. The CDR3 runs 14 residues. Trimming removed 5 bases from V and 5 bases from J, with 15 bases in between. The CDR3 loop reads CASSPAGRDYGYTF. The CDR3 DNA sequence: TGTGCCAGCAGCCCAGCGGGCAGGGATTATGGCTACACCTTC. Complete variable domain (other parts from reference TRBV7-2 and TRBJ1-2): GAGVSQSPSNKVTEKGKDVELRCDPISGHTALYWYRQSLGQGLEFLIYFQGNSAPDKSGLPSDRFSAERTGGSVSTLTIQRTQQEDSAVYLCASSPAGRDYGYTFGSGTRLTVV.

The chain uses TRBV7-3 and TRBJ2-1, with D perhaps TRBD2 (6 bases). This CDR3 spans 13 amino acids. Germline V gives CDR1 SGHTA, CDR2 FQGTGA. Between the trimmed V and J ends, which lost 4 bases and 15 bases, there was a span of 19 bases. The CDR3 spells CASSSKGLRGPFF. CDR3 DNA: TGTGCCAGCAGCTCAAAGGGGTTGCGGGGACCGTTCTTC.